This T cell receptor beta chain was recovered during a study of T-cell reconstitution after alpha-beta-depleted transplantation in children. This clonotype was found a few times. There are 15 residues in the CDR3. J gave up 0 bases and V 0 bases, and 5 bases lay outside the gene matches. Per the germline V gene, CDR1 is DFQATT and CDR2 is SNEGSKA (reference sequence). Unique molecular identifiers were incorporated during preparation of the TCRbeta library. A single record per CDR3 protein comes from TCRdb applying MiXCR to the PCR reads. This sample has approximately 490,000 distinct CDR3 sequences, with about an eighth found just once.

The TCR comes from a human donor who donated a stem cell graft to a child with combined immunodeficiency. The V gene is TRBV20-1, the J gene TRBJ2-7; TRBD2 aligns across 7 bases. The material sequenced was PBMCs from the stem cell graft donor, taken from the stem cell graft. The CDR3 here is CSARDDPSGSYEQYF. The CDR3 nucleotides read TGCAGTGCTAGAGATGATCCTAGCGGCTCCTACGAGCAGTACTTC.